This TCR beta chain came from a study of identical twins. Trimming left V 1 base short and J 11 bases short, with 11 bases between. The CDR3 is 12 amino acids. A universal primer site was created by template switching, with the cDNA bearing unique molecular identifiers. TCRdb itself ran the 5' RACE reads through MiXCR, one entry per CDR3 protein. The sample yields some 560,000 distinct CDR3 sequences, more than 9% seen once. Findings of the study overall: Findings depended on cross-sectional statistics rather than tracking the same donors. Clonotypes of the beta chain that were abundant in cord blood carried fewer insertions (memory repertoires showed none).

This clonotype occurred many times. The antigen is undetermined. The sample also formed part of further work on yellow fever vaccine responses in identical twins.

Sequencing was performed on PBMCs. This chain connects TRBV12-3 or TRBV12-4 to TRBJ1-1, with D hard to call. The TCR sequence derives from a woman between 18 and 29 years old in good health. The CDR3 DNA is TGTGCCAGCAGTTTAGGAGCCGGGGAGGCTTTCTTT. Protein: CASSLGAGEAFF.